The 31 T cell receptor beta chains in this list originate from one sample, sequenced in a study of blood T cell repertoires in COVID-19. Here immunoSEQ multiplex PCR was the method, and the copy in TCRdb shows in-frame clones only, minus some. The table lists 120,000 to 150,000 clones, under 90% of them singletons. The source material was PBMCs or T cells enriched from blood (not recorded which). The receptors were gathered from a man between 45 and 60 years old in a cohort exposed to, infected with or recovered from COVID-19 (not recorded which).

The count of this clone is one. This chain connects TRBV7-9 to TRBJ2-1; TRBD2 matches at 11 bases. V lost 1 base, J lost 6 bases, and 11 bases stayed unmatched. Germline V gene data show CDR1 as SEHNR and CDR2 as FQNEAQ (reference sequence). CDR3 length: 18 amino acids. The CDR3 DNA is TGTGCCAGCAGCTTAGTTCCTAGCGGGGGGTCCTTCGTCAATGAGCAGTTCTTC. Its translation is CASSLVPSGGSFVNEQFF.

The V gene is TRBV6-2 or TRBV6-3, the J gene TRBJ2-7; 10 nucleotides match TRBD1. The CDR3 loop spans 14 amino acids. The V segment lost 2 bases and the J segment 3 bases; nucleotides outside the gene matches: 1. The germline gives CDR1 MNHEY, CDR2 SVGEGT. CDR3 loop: CASSYRDRGYEQYF. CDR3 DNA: TGTGCCAGCAGTTACAGGGACAGGGGCTACGAGCAGTACTTC.

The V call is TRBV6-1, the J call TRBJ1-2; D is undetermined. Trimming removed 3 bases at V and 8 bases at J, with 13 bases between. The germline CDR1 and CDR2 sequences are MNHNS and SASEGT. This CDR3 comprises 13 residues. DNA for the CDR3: TGTGCCAGCAGTGACGGGGAGGTAGGGGGCTACACCTTC. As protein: CASSDGEVGGYTF.

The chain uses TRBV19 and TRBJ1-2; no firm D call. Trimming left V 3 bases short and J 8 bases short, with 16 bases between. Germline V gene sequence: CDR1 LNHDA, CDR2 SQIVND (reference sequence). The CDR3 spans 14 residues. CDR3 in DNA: TGTGCCAGTAGTATCCAGACGGGGTTTGGCGGCTACACCTTC. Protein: CASSIQTGFGGYTF.

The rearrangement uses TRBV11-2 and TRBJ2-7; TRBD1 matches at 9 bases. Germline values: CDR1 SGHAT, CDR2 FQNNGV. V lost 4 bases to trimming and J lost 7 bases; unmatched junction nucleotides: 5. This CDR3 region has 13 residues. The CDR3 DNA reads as TGTGCCAGCAGCTGGGGACAGGGCCTGGAGCAGTACTTC. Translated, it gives CASSWGQGLEQYF.

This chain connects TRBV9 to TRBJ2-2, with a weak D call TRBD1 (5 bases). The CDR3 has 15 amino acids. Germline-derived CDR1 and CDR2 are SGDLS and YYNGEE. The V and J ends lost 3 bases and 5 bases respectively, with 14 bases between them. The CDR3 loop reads CASSDLDSRTGELFF. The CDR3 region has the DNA TGTGCCAGCAGCGATCTAGACAGTCGGACCGGGGAGCTGTTTTTT.

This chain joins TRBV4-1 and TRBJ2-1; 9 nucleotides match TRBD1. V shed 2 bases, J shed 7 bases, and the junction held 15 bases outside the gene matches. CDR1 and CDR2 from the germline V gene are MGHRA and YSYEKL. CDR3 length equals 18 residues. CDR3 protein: CASSQLPATGGFKNEQFF. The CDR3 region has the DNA TGCGCCAGCAGCCAACTGCCCGCGACAGGGGGTTTTAAAAATGAGCAGTTCTTC.

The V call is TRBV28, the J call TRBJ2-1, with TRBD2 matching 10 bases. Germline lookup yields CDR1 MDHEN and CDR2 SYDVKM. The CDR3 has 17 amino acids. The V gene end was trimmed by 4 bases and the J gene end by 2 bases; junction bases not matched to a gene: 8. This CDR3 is CASSWATSGLAYNEQFF. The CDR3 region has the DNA TGTGCCAGCAGTTGGGCGACTAGCGGGTTAGCCTACAATGAGCAGTTCTTC.

The CDR3: CAISRQGMGTEAFF. DNA for the CDR3: TGTGCCATCAGCCGACAGGGAATGGGCACTGAAGCTTTCTTT. This chain links TRBV10-3 with TRBJ1-1, with TRBD1 identical over 7 bases. V was pared by 6 bases and J by 4 bases, with 8 bases of the junction left unmatched. Looked up from germline, CDR1 is ENHRY and CDR2 is SYGVKD. The CDR3 is made up of 14 amino acids.

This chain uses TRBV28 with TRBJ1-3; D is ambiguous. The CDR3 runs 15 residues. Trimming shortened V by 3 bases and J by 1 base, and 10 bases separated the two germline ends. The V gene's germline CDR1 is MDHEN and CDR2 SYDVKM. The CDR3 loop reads CASSFGRRSGNTIYF. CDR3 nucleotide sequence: TGTGCCAGCAGTTTTGGGAGAAGATCTGGAAACACCATATATTTT.

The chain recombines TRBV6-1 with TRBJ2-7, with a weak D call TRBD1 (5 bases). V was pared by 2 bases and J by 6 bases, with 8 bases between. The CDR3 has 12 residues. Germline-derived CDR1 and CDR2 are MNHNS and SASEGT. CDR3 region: CASSEIRGEQYF. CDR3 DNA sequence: TGTGCCAGCAGTGAAATAAGGGGCGAGCAGTACTTC.

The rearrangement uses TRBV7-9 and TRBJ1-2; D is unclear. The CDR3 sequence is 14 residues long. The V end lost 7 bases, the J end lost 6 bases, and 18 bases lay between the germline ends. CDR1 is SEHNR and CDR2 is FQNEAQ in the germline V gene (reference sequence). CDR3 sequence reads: CASTEGKPLHGYTF. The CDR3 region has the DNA TGTGCCAGCACCGAGGGAAAGCCCTTGCATGGCTACACCTTC. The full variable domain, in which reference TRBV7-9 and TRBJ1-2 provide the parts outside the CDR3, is DTGVSQNPRHKITKRGQNVTFRCDPISEHNRLYWYRQTLGQGPEFLTYFQNEAQLEKSRLLSDRFSAERPKGSFSTLEIQRTEQGDSAMYLCASTEGKPLHGYTFGSGTRLTVV.

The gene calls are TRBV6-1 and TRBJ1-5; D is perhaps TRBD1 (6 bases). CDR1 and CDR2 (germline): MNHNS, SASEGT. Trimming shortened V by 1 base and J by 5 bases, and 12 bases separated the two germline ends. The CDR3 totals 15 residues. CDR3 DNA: TGTGCCAGCAGTGAAGACCGGGACACTTATCAGCCCCAGCATTTT. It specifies CASSEDRDTYQPQHF.

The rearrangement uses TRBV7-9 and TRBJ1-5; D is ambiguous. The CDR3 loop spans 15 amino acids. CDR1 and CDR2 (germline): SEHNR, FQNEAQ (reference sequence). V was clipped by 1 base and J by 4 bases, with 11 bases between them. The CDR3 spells CASSLDGLLNQPQHF. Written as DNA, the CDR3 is TGTGCCAGCAGCTTAGATGGGCTCCTAAATCAGCCCCAGCATTTT. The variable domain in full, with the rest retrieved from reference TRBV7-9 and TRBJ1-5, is DTGVSQNPRHKITKRGQNVTFRCDPISEHNRLYWYRQTLGQGPEFLTYFQNEAQLEKSRLLSDRFSAERPKGSFSTLEIQRTEQGDSAMYLCASSLDGLLNQPQHFGDGTRLSIL.

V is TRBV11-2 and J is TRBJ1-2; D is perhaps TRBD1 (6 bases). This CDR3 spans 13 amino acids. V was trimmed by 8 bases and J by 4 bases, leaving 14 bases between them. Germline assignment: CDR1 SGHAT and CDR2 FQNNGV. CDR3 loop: CASGRQDFYGYTF. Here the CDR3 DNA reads TGTGCCAGCGGGAGACAGGACTTCTATGGCTACACCTTC.

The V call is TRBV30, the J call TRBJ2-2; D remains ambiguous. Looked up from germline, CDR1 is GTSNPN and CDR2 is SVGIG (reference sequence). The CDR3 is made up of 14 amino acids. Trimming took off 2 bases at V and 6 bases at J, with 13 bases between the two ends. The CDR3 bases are TGTGCCTGGAGTACCTCTAGGCAGTCCGGGGAGCTGTTTTTT. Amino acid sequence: CAWSTSRQSGELFF.

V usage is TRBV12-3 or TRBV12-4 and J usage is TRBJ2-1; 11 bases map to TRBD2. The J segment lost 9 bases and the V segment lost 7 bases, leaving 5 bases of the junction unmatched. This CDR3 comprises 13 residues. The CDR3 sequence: CASKGSGRGEQFF. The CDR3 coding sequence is TGTGCCAGCAAAGGTAGCGGGAGGGGTGAGCAGTTCTTC.

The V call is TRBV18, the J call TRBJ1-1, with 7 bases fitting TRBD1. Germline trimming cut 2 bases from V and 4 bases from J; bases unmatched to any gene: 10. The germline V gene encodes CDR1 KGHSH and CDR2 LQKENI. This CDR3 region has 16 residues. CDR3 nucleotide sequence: TGTGCCAGCTCACCAGGGACAGTGGAATTGGGCACTGAAGCTTTCTTT. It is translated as CASSPGTVELGTEAFF.

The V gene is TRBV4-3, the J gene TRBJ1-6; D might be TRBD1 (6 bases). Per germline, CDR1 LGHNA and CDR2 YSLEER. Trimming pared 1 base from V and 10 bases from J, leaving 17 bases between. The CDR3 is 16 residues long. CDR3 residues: CASSQVATGTQSPLHF. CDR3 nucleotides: TGCGCCAGCAGCCAAGTAGCCACAGGGACCCAATCACCCCTCCACTTT.

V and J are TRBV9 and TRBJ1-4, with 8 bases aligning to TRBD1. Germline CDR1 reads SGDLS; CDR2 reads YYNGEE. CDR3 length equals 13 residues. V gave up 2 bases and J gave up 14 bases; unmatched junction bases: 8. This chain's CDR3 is CASSVGTGLKLFF. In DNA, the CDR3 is TGTGCCAGCAGCGTGGGGACAGGACTTAAGCTGTTTTTT.

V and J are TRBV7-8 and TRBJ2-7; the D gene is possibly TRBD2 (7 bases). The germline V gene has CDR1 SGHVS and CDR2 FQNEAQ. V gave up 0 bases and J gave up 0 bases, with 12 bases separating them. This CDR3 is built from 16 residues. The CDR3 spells CASSLATGGASYEQYF. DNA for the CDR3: TGTGCCAGCAGCTTAGCGACGGGGGGCGCCTCCTACGAGCAGTACTTC.

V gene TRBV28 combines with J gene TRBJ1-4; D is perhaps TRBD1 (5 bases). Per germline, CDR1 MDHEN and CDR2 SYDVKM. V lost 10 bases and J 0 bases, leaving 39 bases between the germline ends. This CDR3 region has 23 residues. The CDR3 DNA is TGTGCCATTTCCAGACCACGACGACAAAGGGAGGCGCGGGGGAGGGCAACTAATGAAAAACTGTTTTTT. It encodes CAISRPRRQREARGRATNEKLFF. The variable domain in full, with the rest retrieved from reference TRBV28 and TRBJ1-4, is DVKVTQSSRYLVKRTGEKVFLECVQDMDHENMFWYRQDPGLGLRLIYFSYDVKMKEKGDIPEGYSVSREKKERFSLILESASTNQTSMYLCAISRPRRQREARGRATNEKLFFGSGTQLSVL.

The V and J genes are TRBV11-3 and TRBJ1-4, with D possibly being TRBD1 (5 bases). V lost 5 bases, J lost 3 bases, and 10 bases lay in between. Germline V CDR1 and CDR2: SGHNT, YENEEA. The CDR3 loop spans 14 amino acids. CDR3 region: CASSPTEPNEKLFF. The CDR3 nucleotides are TGTGCCAGCAGCCCGACAGAGCCTAATGAAAAACTGTTTTTT.

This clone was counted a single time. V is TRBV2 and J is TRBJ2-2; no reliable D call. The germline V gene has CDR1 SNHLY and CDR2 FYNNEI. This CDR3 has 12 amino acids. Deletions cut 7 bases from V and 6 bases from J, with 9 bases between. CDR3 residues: CASTTGPGELFF. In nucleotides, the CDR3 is TGTGCCAGCACAACTGGGCCCGGGGAGCTGTTTTTT.

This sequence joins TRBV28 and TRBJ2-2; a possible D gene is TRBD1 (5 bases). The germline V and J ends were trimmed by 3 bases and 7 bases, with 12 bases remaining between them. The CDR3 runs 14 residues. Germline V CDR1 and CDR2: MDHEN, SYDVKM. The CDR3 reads CASSFVGLDGELFF. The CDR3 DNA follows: TGTGCCAGCAGTTTCGTGGGGCTTGACGGGGAGCTGTTTTTT.

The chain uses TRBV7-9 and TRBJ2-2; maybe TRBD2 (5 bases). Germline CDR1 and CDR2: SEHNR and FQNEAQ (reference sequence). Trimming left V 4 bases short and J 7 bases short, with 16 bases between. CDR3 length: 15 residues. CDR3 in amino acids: CASSYRGPFNGELFF. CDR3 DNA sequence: TGTGCCAGCAGCTATCGCGGGCCATTTAACGGGGAGCTGTTTTTT.

This CDR3 reads CASSQGYRDTNTEAFF. CDR3 in DNA: TGCGCCAGCAGCCAAGGCTACCGGGACACAAACACTGAAGCTTTCTTT. The chain combines TRBV4-1 with TRBJ1-1; possible D gene TRBD1, 6 bases. The CDR3 has 16 amino acids. The germline V and J ends were trimmed by 1 base and 2 bases, with 14 bases remaining between them. CDR1 is MGHRA, CDR2 YSYEKL, per germline.

In DNA, the CDR3 is TGTGCCAGCACCTGGGGACAGGAAGCTTTCTTT. It encodes CASTWGQEAFF. V is TRBV2 and J is TRBJ1-1, with 7 positions matching TRBD1. Trimming removed 7 bases from V and 8 bases from J; junction bases left unmatched: 4. CDR3 length equals 11 residues. CDR1 and CDR2 from the germline V gene are SNHLY and FYNNEI. The full variable domain, in which reference TRBV2 and TRBJ1-1 provide the parts outside the CDR3, is EPEVTQTPSHQVTQMGQEVILRCVPISNHLYFYWYRQILGQKVEFLVSFYNNEISEKSEIFDDQFSVERPDGSNFTLKIRSTKLEDSAMYFCASTWGQEAFFGQGTRLTVV.

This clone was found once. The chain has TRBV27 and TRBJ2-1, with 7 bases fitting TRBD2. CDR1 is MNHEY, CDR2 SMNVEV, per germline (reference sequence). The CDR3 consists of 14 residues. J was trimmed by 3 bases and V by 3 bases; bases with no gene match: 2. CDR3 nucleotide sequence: TGTGCCAGCAGTTTCGGGACTATCTACAATGAGCAGTTCTTC. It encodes CASSFGTIYNEQFF.

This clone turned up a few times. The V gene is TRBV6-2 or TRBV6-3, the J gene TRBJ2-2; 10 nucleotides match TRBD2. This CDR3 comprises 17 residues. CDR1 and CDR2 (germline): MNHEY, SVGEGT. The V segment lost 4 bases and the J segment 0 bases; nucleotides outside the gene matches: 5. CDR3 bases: TGTGCCAGCAGTTCATTCCTAGCGGGAGCGAACACCGGGGAGCTGTTTTTT. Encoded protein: CASSSFLAGANTGELFF.

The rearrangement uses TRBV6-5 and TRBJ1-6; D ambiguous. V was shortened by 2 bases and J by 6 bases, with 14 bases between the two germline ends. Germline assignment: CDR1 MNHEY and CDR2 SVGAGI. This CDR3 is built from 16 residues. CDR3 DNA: TGTGCCAGCAGTTACGGCCAGATTCAGCGTAATTCACCCCTCCACTTT. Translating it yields CASSYGQIQRNSPLHF.